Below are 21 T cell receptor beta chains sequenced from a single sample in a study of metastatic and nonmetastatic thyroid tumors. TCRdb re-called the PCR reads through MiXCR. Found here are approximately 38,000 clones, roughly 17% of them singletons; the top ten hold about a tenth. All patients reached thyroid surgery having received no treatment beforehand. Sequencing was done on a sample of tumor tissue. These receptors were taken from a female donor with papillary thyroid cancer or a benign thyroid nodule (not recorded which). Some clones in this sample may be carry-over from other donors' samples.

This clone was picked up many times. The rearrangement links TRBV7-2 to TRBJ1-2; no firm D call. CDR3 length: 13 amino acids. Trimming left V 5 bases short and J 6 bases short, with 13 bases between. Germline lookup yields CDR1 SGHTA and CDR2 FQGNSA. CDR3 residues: CASSLWTLDGYTF. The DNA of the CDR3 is TGTGCCAGCAGCCTTTGGACCCTAGATGGCTACACCTTC.

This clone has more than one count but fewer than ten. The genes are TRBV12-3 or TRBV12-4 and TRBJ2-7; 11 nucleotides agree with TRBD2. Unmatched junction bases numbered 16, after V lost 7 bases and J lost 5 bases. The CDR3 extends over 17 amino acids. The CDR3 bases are TGTGCCAGCATCCCTCCCACCGCACTAGCGGGAGAAAACGAGCAGTACTTC. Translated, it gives CASIPPTALAGENEQYF.

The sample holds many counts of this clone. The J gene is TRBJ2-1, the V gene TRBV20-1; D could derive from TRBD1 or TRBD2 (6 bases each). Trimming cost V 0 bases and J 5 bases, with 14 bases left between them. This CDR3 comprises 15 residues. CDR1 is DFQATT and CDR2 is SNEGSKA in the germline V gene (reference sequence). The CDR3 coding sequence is TGCAGTGCTAGAGAGGGGGGCATCCTCAACAATGAGCAGTTCTTC. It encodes CSAREGGILNNEQFF.

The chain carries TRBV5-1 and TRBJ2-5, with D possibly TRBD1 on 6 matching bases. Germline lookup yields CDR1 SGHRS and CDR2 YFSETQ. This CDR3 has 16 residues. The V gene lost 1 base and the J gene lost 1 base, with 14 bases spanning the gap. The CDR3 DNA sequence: TGCGCCAGCAGCTTGTATGTGCGACAGGTCCAAGAGACCCAGTACTTC. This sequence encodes CASSLYVRQVQETQYF.

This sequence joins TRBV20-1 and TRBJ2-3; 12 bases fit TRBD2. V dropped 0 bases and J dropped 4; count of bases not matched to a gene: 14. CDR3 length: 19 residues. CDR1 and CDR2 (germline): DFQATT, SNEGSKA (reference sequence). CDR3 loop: CSARDARNRLAGEADTQYF. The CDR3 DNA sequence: TGCAGTGCTAGAGATGCGAGGAACCGACTAGCGGGAGAAGCAGATACGCAGTATTTT.

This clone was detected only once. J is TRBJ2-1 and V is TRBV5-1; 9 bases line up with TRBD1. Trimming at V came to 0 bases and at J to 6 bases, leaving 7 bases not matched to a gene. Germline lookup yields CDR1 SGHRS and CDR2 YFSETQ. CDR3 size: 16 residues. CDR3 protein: CASSLEQGAGPNEQFF. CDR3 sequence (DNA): TGCGCCAGCAGCTTGGAACAGGGGGCGGGGCCCAATGAGCAGTTCTTC. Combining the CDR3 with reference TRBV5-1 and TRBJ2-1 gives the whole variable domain KAGVTQTPRYLIKTRGQQVTLSCSPISGHRSVSWYQQTPGQGLQFLFEYFSETQRNKGNFPGRFSGRQFSNSRSEMNVSTLELGDSALYLCASSLEQGAGPNEQFFGPGTRLTVL.

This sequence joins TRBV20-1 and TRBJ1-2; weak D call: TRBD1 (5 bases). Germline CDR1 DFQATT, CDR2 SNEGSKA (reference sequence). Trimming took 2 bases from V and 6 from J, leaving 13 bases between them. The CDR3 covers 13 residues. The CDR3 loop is CSARLGVEHGYTF. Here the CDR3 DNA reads TGCAGTGCTAGATTAGGGGTCGAGCATGGCTACACCTTC.

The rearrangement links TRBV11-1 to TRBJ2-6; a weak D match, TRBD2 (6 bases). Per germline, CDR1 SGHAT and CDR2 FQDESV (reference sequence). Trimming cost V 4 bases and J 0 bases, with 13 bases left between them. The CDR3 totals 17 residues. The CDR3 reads CASSSRWDFSGANVLTF. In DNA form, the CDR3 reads TGTGCCAGCAGCTCCCGTTGGGACTTCTCTGGGGCCAACGTCCTGACTTTC.

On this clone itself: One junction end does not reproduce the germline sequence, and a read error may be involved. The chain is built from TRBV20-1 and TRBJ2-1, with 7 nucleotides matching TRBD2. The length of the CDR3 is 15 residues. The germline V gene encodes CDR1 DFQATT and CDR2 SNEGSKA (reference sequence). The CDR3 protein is CSSLPTSRNYNDQFF. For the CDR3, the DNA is TGCAGTTCTCTCCCGACTAGCAGAAACTACAATGATCAGTTCTTC.

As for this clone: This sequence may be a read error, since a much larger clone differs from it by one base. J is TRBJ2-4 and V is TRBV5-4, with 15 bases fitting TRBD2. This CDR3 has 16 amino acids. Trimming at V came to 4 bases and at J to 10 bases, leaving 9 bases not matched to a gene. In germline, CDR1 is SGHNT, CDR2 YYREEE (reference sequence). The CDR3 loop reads CASSAGTSGRRRIQYF. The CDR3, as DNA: TGTGCCAGCAGCGCTGGGACTAGCGGGAGGCGGAGAATTCAGTACTTC.

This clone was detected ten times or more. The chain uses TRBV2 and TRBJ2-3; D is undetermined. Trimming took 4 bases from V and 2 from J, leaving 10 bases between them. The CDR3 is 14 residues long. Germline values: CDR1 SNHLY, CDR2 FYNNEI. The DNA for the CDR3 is TGTGCCAGCAGTGTAAGGCAGTACACAGATACGCAGTATTTT. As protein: CASSVRQYTDTQYF.

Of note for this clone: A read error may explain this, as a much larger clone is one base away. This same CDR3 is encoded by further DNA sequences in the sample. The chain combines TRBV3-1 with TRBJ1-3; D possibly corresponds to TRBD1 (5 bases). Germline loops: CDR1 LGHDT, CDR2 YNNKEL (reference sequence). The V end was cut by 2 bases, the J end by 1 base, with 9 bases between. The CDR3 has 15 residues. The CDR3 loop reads CASSQTQGSGNTIYF. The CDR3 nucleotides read TGTGCCAGCAGCCAAACCCAGGGTTCTGGAAACACCATATATTTT.

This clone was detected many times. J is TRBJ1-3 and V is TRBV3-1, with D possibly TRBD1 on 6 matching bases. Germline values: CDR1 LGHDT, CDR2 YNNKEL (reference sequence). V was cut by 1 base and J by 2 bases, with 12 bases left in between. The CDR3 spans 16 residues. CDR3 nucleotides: TGTGCCAGCAGCCAAGGTAACAGGGCAACTGGAAACACCATATATTTT. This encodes CASSQGNRATGNTIYF.

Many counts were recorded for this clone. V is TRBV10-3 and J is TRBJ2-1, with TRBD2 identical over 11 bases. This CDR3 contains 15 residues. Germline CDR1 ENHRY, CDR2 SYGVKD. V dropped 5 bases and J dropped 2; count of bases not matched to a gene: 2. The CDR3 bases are TGTGCCATCAGTCCTAGCGGGAGGACCTACAATGAGCAGTTCTTC. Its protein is CAISPSGRTYNEQFF.

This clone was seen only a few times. The CDR3 here is CASTEPRGQQFF. The CDR3 DNA reads as TGTGCCAGCACCGAACCTCGGGGGCAGCAGTTCTTC. The V and J genes are TRBV7-8 and TRBJ2-1; the D gene could be TRBD1 or TRBD2 (6 bases each). The germline V gene encodes CDR1 SGHVS and CDR2 FQNEAQ. Trimming shortened V by 7 bases and J by 11 bases, and 15 bases separated the two germline ends. The CDR3 has 12 amino acids.

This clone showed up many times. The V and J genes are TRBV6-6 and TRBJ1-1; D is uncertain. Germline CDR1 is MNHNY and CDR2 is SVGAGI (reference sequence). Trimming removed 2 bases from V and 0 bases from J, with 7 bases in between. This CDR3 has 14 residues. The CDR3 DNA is TGTGCCAGCAGTTACGGGGTTATGAACACTGAAGCTTTCTTT. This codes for CASSYGVMNTEAFF.

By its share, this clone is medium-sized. CDR3 protein: CASSIVAGMISNQPQHF. The CDR3 bases are TGTGCCAGTAGTATAGTCGCAGGGATGATAAGCAATCAGCCCCAGCATTTT. The chain joins TRBV19 to TRBJ1-5; weak D call: TRBD1 (5 bases). The CDR3 totals 17 residues. Germline loops: CDR1 LNHDA, CDR2 SQIVND (reference sequence). Trimming pared 1 base from V and 1 base from J, leaving 14 bases between.

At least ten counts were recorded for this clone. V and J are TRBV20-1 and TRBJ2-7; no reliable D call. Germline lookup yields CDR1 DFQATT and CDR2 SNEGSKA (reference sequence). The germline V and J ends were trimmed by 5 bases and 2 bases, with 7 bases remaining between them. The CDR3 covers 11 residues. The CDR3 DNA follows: TGCAGTGCTGGCCAGGCCTACGAGCAGTACTTC. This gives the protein CSAGQAYEQYF.

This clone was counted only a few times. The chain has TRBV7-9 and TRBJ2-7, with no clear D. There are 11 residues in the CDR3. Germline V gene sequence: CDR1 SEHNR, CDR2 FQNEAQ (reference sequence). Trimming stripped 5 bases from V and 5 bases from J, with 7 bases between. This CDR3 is CASSVAHEQYF. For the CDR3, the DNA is TGTGCCAGCAGCGTGGCGCACGAGCAGTACTTC.

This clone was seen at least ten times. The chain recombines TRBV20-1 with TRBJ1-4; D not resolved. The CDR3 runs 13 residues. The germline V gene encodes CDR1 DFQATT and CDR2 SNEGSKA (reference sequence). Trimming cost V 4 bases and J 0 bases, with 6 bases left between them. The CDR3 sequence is CSATSTTNEKLFF. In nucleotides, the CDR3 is TGCAGTGCTACGTCTACAACTAATGAAAAACTGTTTTTT.

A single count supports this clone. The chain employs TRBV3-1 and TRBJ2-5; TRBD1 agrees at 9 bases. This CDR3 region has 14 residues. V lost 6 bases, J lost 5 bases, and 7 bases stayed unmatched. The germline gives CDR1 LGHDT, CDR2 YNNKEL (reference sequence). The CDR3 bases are TGTGCCAGCAGACCCCGGGACAGGGTCGAGACCCAGTACTTC. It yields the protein CASRPRDRVETQYF.